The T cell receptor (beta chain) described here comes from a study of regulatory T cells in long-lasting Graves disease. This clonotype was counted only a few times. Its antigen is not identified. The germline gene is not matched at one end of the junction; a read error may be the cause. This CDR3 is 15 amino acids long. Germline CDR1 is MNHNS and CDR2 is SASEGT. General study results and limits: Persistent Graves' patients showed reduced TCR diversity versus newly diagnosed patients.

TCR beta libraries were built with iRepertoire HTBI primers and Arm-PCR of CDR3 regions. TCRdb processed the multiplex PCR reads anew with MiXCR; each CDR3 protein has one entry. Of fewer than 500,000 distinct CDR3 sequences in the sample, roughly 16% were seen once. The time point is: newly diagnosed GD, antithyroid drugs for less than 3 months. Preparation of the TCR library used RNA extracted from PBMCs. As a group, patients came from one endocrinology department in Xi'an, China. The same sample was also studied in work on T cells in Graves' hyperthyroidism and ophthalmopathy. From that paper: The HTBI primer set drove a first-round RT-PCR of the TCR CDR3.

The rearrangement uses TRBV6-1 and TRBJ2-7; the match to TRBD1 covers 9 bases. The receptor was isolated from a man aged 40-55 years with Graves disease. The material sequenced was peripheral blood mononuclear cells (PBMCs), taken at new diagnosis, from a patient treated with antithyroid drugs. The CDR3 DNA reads TGTGCCAGCACTGAACAGGGGGCATATTCCTACGAGCAGTACTTC. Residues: CASTEQGAYSYEQYF.